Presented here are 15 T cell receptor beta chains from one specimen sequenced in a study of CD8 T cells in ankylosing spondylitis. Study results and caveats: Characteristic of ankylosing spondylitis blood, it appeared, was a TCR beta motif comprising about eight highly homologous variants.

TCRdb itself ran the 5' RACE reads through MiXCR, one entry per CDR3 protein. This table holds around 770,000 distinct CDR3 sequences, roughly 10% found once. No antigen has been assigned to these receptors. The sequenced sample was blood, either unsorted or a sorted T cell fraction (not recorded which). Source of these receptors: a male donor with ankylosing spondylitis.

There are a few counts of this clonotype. For the CDR3, the DNA is TGTGCCAGCAGCGTGGGTGGGAGGGCCTCCTACAATGAGCAGTTCTTC. It is translated as CASSVGGRASYNEQFF. V and J are TRBV9 and TRBJ2-1; 7 bases fit TRBD2. Germline CDR1 reads SGDLS; CDR2 reads YYNGEE. This CDR3 contains 16 residues. V dropped 2 bases and J dropped 0; count of bases not matched to a gene: 5.

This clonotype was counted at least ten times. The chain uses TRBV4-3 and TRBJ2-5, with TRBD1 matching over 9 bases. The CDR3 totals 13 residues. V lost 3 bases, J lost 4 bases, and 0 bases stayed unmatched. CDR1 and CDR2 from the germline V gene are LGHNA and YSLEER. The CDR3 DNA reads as TGCGCCAGCAGCCAGGACAGGGGAGAGACCCAGTACTTC. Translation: CASSQDRGETQYF.

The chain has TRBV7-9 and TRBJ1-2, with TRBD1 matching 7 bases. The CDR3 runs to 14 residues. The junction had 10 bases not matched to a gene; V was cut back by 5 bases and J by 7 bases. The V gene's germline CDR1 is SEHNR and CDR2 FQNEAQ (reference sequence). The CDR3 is CASSEQGRNLGYTF. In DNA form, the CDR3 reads TGTGCCAGCAGCGAACAGGGGAGGAACCTTGGCTACACCTTC.

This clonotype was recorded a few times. CDR3: CASTRAGLTYNEQFF. CDR3 nucleotides: TGTGCCAGTACCCGAGCGGGGTTGACCTACAATGAGCAGTTCTTC. The J gene is TRBJ2-1, the V gene TRBV19; 7 positions agree with TRBD2. The CDR3 runs 15 residues. The germline V gene encodes CDR1 LNHDA and CDR2 SQIVND (reference sequence). V lost 7 bases, J lost 2 bases, and 8 bases stayed unmatched.

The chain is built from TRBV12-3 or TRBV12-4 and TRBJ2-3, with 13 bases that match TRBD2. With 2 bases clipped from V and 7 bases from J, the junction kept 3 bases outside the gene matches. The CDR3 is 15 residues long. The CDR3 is CASSLRLAGGNTQYF. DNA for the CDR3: TGTGCCAGCAGTTTAAGACTAGCGGGGGGAAATACGCAGTATTTT.

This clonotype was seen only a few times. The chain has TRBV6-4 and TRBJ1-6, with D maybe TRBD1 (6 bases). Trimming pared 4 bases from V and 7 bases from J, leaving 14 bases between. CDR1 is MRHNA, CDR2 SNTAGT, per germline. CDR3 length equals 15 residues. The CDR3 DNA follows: TGTGCCAGCAGTGCTCAGGGGTTTCCGAATTCACCCCTCCACTTT. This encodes CASSAQGFPNSPLHF.

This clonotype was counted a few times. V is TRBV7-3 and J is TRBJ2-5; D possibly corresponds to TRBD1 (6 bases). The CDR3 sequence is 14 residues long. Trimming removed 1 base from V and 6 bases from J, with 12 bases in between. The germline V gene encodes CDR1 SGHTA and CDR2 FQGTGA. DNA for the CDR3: TGTGCCAGCAGCTTAAACCCCAGGGGTCAGACCCAGTACTTC. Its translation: CASSLNPRGQTQYF.

The CDR3 sequence is CASVNPIARHGYGYTF. Here the CDR3 DNA reads TGTGCCAGCGTAAACCCCATTGCAAGGCACGGCTATGGCTACACCTTC. The rearrangement links TRBV28 to TRBJ1-2; D call uncertain. The CDR3 sequence is 16 residues long. Germline V lookup: CDR1 MDHEN, CDR2 SYDVKM. V was cut by 8 bases and J by 4 bases, with 23 bases left in between.

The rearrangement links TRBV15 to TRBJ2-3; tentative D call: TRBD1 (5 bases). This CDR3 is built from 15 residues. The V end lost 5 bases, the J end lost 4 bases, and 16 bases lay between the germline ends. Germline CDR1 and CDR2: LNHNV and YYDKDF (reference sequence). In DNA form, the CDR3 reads TGTGCCACCAGCTTACTGGAAGGGGCCGCAGATACGCAGTATTTT. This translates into CATSLLEGAADTQYF.

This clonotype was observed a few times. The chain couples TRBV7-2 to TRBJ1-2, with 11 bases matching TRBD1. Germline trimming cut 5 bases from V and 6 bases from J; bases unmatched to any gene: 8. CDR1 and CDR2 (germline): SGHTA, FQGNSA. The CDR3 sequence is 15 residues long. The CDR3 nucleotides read TGTGCCAGCAGCCCGCCCTGGGACAGGGGGGATGGCTACACCTTC. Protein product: CASSPPWDRGDGYTF.

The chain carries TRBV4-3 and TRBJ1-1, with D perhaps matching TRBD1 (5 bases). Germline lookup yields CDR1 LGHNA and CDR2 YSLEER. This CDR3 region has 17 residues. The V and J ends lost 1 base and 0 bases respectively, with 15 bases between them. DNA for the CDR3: TGCGCCAGCAGCCAAGTTGGGACGGCGGGGATGAACACTGAAGCTTTCTTT. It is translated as CASSQVGTAGMNTEAFF.

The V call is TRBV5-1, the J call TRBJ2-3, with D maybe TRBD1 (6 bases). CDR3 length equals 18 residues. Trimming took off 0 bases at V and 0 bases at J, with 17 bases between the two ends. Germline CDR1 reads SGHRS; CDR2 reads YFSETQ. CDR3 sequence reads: CASSLEVRGAFSTDTQYF. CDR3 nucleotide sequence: TGCGCCAGCAGCTTGGAGGTCAGGGGAGCTTTTAGCACAGATACGCAGTATTTT.

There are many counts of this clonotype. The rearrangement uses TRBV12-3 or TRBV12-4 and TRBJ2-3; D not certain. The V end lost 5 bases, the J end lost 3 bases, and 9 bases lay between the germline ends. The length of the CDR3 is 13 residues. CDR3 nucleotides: TGTGCCAGCAGTCCGGGCCGGACAGATACGCAGTATTTT. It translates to CASSPGRTDTQYF.

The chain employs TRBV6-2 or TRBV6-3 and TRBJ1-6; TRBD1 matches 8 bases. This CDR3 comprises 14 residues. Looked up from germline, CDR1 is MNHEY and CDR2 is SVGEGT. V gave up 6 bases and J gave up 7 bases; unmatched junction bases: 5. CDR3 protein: CASSLWTGNSPLHF. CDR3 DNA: TGTGCCAGCAGCCTTTGGACAGGGAATTCACCCCTCCACTTT.

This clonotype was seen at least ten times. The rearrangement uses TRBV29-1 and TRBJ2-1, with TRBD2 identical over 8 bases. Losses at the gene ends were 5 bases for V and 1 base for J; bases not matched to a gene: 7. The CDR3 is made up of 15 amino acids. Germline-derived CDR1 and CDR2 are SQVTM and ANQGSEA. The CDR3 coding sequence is TGCAGCGTTCGGGGGGGGAGTGGATCCTACAATGAGCAGTTCTTC. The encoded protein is CSVRGGSGSYNEQFF.